The rows below give T cell receptor beta chains drawn from one sample of a study of T-cell reconstitution after alpha-beta-depleted transplantation in children. MiXCR was run by TCRdb on the PCR reads, yielding one entry per CDR3 protein. The sample carries some 600,000 distinct CDR3 sequences, roughly 13% recorded once. This sample comprised PBMCs, mostly from graft donor cells, obtained 360 days after TCRalphabeta/CD19-depleted stem cell transplant. These TCRs come from a male patient younger than 18 who had a stem cell transplant for acute myeloid leukemia, so the T cells may come from the graft donor. CDR3s include the opening cysteine and the closing phenylalanine or tryptophan. Fields, in order: CDR3 DNA, CDR3 protein, V gene, clone size, D gene, J gene. A D gene is named only where the DNA matches it firmly. Size tells how often a clone was seen (once, few, many) or the class of an expanded clone, and some rows leave it out.

cdr3_nt: TGCGCCAGCAGCCAAGATCCCAGGGAGGGCTATGGCTACACCTTC; cdr3_aa: CASSQDPREGYGYTF; v_call: TRBV4-3; clone_size: NA; d_call: NA; j_call: TRBJ1-2
cdr3_nt: TGTGCCAGCAGTCTAGAGCCGGTCACTAAAAGGTTTAGCTCCTACAATGAGCAGTTCTTC; cdr3_aa: CASSLEPVTKRFSSYNEQFF; v_call: TRBV28; clone_size: many; d_call: NA; j_call: TRBJ2-1
cdr3_nt: TGCAGCGTTGTAGGAAGCTCTGGGGCCAACGTCCTGACTTTC; cdr3_aa: CSVVGSSGANVLTF; v_call: TRBV29-1; clone_size: few; d_call: NA; j_call: TRBJ2-6
cdr3_nt: TGTGCCAGCAGTTACTCGATTCTGATACCCTACGAGCAGTACTTC; cdr3_aa: CASSYSILIPYEQYF; v_call: TRBV6-2/TRBV6-3; clone_size: few; d_call: NA; j_call: TRBJ2-7
cdr3_nt: TGTGCCACCAGTGATTCGTGGACAGGGGAATATTTAGAGCAGTTCTTC; cdr3_aa: CATSDSWTGEYLEQFF; v_call: TRBV24-1; clone_size: NA; d_call: TRBD1; j_call: TRBJ2-1
cdr3_nt: TGTGCCTGGAGTGTGAGGACAGGGGTTTTCACTAATGAAAAACTGTTTTTT; cdr3_aa: CAWSVRTGVFTNEKLFF; v_call: TRBV30; clone_size: NA; d_call: TRBD1; j_call: TRBJ1-4
cdr3_nt: TGTGCCACCAGTGGGGCATCCGGGACAGGACCCTACGAGCAGTACTTC; cdr3_aa: CATSGASGTGPYEQYF; v_call: TRBV24-1; clone_size: NA; d_call: TRBD1; j_call: TRBJ2-7
cdr3_nt: TGCAGCGTTGAAGACCAGGAGACGGAGACCCAGTACTTC; cdr3_aa: CSVEDQETETQYF; v_call: TRBV29-1; clone_size: many; d_call: NA; j_call: TRBJ2-5
cdr3_nt: TGTGCCAGCAGCCAATCGGGAGGGATTGAGCAGTACTTC; cdr3_aa: CASSQSGGIEQYF; v_call: TRBV4-2; clone_size: NA; d_call: TRBD2; j_call: TRBJ2-7
cdr3_nt: TGTGCCAGCAGCACGTACCAGGGCCCTCAGGTGAACACTGAAGCTTTCTTT; cdr3_aa: CASSTYQGPQVNTEAFF; v_call: TRBV7-9; clone_size: NA; d_call: NA; j_call: TRBJ1-1
cdr3_nt: TGCAGTGTCATTAGCGGGAACACAGATACGCAGTATTTT; cdr3_aa: CSVISGNTDTQYF; v_call: TRBV20-1; clone_size: many; d_call: TRBD2; j_call: TRBJ2-3
cdr3_nt: TGTGCCAGCAGTGAATACGGCGGAACGTTCTTC; cdr3_aa: CASSEYGGTFF; v_call: TRBV25-1; clone_size: many; d_call: NA; j_call: TRBJ2-1
cdr3_nt: TGTGCCAGCAGCTTAGAACTAGCGGGAGATGGTACAGATACGCAGTATTTT; cdr3_aa: CASSLELAGDGTDTQYF; v_call: TRBV7-9; clone_size: NA; d_call: TRBD2; j_call: TRBJ2-3
cdr3_nt: TGTGCCAGCAGCCAAGCCTTATCTGGACTAGCGGGATACTACGAGCAGTACTTC; cdr3_aa: CASSQALSGLAGYYEQYF; v_call: TRBV4-2; clone_size: many; d_call: TRBD2; j_call: TRBJ2-7
cdr3_nt: TGTGCCAGCAGCGTAGAGGCTAGATGGTCCTACGAGCAGTACTTC; cdr3_aa: CASSVEARWSYEQYF; v_call: TRBV9; clone_size: NA; d_call: NA; j_call: TRBJ2-7
cdr3_nt: TGTGCCAGCCTAGCGGGAGGAAAGAAAGATGAGCAGTTCTTC; cdr3_aa: CASLAGGKKDEQFF; v_call: TRBV28; clone_size: many; d_call: TRBD2; j_call: TRBJ2-1
cdr3_nt: TGTGCCAGCAGTTATAGGGGGCCGGAGACCCAGTACTTC; cdr3_aa: CASSYRGPETQYF; v_call: TRBV28; clone_size: NA; d_call: TRBD1; j_call: TRBJ2-5
cdr3_nt: TGCGCCAGCTCACCCCCCAATGGCAATGAGCAGTTCTTC; cdr3_aa: CASSPPNGNEQFF; v_call: TRBV5-1; clone_size: few; d_call: NA; j_call: TRBJ2-1